This paragraph reports one T cell receptor beta chain. The data derive from a study of blood T cell repertoires in COVID-19. Overall study context: The origin of the acute and convalescent COVID-19 samples was the United States, Italy and Spain. Nucleic acid was either cDNA or gDNA, and it came from T cells, B-cell-depleted T cells, or PBMCs.

The length of the CDR3 is 13 residues. Trimming cost V 7 bases and J 0 bases, with 12 bases left between them. Germline CDR1 is SQVTM and CDR2 is ANQGSEA. Original handling: Nucleated cell counts were estimated from reference gene primer amplification. Assay used: immunoSEQ multiplex PCR; TCRdb lists only in-frame clones, some missing. Clone size and V and J calls were adopted from that table, with D and trimming inferred from the DNA. Of 75,000 to 100,000 clones detected, 65% to 85% appear once; the ten largest clones hold around 29%. The source of this sequence is a woman aged 80 or over with acute or convalescent COVID-19. V is TRBV29-1 and J is TRBJ2-5, with D unclear. Sequencing was done on a sample of peripheral blood. The CDR3 sequence is CSATTSDQETQYF. The CDR3 DNA reads TGCAGCGCGACCACGTCGGACCAAGAGACCCAGTACTTC.